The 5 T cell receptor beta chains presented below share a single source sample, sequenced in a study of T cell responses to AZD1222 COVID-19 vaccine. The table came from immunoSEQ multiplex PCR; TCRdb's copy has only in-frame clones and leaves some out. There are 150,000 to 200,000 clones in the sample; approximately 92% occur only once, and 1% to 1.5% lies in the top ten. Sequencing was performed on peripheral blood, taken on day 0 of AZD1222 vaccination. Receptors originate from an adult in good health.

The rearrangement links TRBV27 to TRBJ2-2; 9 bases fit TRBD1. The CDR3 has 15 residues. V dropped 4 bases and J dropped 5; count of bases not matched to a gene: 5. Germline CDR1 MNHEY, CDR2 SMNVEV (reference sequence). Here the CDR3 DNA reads TGTGCCAGCAGTTACGGGACAGGGTTTACCGGGGAGCTGTTTTTT. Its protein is CASSYGTGFTGELFF.

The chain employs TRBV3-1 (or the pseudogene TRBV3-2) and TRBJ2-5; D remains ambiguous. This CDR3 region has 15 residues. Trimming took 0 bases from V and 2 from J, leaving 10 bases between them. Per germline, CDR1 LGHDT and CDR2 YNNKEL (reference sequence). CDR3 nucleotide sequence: TGTGCCAGCAGCCAAGATTCCCACTTACAAGAGACCCAGTACTTC. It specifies CASSQDSHLQETQYF.

CDR3 bases: TGCGCCAGCAGCGTTAGCGGGGGGGCGGGGAATGAGCAGTTCTTC. Its translation is CASSVSGGAGNEQFF. The rearrangement links TRBV5-1 to TRBJ2-1, with 11 positions matching TRBD2. Unmatched junction bases numbered 7, after V lost 4 bases and J lost 7 bases. The CDR3 loop spans 15 amino acids. Germline V gene sequence: CDR1 SGHRS, CDR2 YFSETQ.

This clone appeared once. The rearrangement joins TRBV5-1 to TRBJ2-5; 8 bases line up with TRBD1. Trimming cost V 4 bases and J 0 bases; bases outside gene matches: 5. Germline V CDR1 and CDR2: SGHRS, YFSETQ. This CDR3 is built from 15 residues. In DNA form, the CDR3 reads TGCGCCAGCAGCCTCGGACAGGGATACCAAGAGACCCAGTACTTC. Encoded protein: CASSLGQGYQETQYF.

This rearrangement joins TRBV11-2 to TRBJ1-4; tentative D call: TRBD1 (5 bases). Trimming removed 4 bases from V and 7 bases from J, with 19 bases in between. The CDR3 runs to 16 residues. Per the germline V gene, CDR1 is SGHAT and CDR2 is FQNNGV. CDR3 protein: CASSWLPQVGGEKLFF. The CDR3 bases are TGTGCCAGCAGCTGGTTACCCCAGGTGGGGGGTGAAAAACTGTTTTTT.